This T cell receptor (beta chain) was recovered during a study of response to subunit inactivated influenza vaccine. General study results and limits: The authors suggested that few new T cells are recruited per seasonal influenza vaccination.

For this clonotype: The antigen is not known.

From the RT-PCR reads, TCRdb called clonotypes with MiXCR, one entry per CDR3 protein. The profile shows about 650,000 distinct CDR3 sequences, approximately 15% of them singletons. The ends lost 7 bases at V and 0 bases at J; junction bases unmatched: 5. This CDR3 spans 14 amino acids. Germline lookup yields CDR1 SNHLY and CDR2 FYNNEI. The sequence was obtained from a man aged 45-65 years who received an inactivated influenza vaccine. This chain connects TRBV2 to TRBJ2-5; TRBD2 aligns across 7 bases. This sample comprised PBMCs from blood, obtained around 14 days before vaccination. In DNA form, the CDR3 reads TGTGCCAGCAAGCGGGACGCATACCAAGAGACCCAGTACTTC. Residues: CASKRDAYQETQYF.